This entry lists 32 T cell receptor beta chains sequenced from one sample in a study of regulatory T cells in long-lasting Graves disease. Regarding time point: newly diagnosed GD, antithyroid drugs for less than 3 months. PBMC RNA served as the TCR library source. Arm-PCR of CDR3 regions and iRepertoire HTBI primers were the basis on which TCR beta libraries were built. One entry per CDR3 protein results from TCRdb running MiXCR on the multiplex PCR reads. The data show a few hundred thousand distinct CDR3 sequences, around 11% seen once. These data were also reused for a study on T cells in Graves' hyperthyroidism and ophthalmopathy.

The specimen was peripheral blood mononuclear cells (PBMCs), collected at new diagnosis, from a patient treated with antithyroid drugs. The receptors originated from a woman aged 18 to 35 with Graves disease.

CDR3 amino acids: CASNPLAGGIGELFF. In DNA, the CDR3 is TGCGCCAGCAACCCACTAGCGGGAGGCATCGGGGAGCTGTTTTTT. This chain links TRBV4-3 with TRBJ2-2, with 12 positions matching TRBD2. This CDR3 is built from 15 residues. Trimming took 7 bases from V and 7 from J; bases not matched to a gene: 7. Germline assignment: CDR1 LGHNA and CDR2 YSLEER.

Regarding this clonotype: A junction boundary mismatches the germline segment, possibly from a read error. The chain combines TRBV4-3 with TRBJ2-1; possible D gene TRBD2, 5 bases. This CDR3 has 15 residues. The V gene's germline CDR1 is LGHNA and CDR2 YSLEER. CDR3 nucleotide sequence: TGCGCCAGCAGCCAAGGAATAAGCGGAATCAATGAGCAGATCTTC. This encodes CASSQGISGINEQIF.

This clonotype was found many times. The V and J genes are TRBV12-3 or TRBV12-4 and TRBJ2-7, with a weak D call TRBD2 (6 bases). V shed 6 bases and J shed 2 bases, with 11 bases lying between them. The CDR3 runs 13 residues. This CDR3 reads CASRGLRTYEQYF. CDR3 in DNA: TGTGCCAGCAGGGGACTGCGAACCTACGAGCAGTACTTC.

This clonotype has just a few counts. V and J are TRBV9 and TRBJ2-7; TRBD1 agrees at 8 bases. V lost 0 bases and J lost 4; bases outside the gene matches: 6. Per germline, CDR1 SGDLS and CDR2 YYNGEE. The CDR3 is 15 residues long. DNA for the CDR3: TGTGCCAGCAGCGTAGGGGCAGGGGGCGGGTACGAGCAGTACTTC. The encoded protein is CASSVGAGGGYEQYF.

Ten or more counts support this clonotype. CDR3 loop: CSVPQKYRGTTEAFF. The CDR3 nucleotides read TGCAGCGTCCCCCAAAAGTACAGGGGGACTACTGAAGCTTTCTTT. The chain employs TRBV29-1 and TRBJ1-1; 8 positions agree with TRBD1. Germline values: CDR1 SQVTM, CDR2 ANQGSEA. This CDR3 has 15 amino acids. The V and J ends lost 6 bases and 5 bases, in that order; junction bases with no gene match: 14.

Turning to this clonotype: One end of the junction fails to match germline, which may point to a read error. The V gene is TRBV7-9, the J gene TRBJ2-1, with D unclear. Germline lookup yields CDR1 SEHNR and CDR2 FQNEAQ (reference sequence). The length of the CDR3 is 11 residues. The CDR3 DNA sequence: TGTGCCAACAGCTTTATCGATGAGCAGTTCTTC. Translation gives CANSFIDEQFF.

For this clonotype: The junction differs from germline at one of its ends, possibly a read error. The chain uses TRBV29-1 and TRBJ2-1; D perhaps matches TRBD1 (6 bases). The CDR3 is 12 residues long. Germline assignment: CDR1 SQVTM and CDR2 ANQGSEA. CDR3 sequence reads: CSVDPGDPPNNW. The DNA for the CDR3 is TGCAGCGTTGACCCAGGGGACCCCCCCAATAATTGG.

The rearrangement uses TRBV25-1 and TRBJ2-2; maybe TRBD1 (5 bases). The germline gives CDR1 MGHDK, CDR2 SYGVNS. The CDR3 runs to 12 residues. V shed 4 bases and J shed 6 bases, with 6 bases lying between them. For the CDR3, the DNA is TGTGCCAGCAGTGCGACAGCCGGGGAGCTGTTTTTT. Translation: CASSATAGELFF.

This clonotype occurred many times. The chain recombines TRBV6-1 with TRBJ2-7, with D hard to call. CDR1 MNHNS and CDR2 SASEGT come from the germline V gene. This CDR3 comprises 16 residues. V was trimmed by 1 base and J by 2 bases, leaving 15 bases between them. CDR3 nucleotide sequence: TGTGCCAGCAGTGAAGGCGGTCAGGATTCGGCCTACGAGCAGTACGTC. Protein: CASSEGGQDSAYEQYV.

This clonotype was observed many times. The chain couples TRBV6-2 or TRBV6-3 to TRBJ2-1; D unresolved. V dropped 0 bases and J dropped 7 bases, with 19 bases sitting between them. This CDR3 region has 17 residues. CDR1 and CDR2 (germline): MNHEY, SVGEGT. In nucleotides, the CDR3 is TGTGCCAGCAGTTACTCGCTTAGGTTGGCTCCGATTAATGAGCAGTTCTTC. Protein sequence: CASSYSLRLAPINEQFF.

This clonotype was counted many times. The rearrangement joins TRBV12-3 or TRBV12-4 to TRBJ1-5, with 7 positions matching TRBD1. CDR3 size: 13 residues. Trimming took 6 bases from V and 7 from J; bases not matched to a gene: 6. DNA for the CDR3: TGTGCCAGCAGCGAGGGGGCTGGCCAGCCCCAGCATTTT. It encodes CASSEGAGQPQHF.

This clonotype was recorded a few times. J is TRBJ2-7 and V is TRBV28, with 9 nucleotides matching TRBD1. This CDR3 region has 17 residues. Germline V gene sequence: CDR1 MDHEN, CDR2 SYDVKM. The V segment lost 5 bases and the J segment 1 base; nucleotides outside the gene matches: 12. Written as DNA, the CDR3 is TGTGCCAGCAGTCCCCCGACAGGGGGGGTTGGGTCCTACGAGCAGTACTTC. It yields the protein CASSPPTGGVGSYEQYF.

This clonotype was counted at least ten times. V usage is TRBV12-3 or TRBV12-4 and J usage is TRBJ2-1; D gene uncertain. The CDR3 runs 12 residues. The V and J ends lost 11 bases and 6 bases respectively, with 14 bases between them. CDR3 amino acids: CASSTRFNEQFF. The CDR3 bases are TGTGCCTCATCGACCCGATTCAATGAGCAGTTCTTC.

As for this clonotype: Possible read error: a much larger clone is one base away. The DNA for the CDR3 is TGTGCCGGCAGCGTAGACCCAACAGGACTGAACACTGAAGCTTTCTTT. Amino acid sequence: CAGSVDPTGLNTEAFF. The V call is TRBV9, the J call TRBJ1-1; D perhaps matches TRBD1 (5 bases). CDR1 is SGDLS, CDR2 YYNGEE, per germline. The CDR3 is 16 amino acids.

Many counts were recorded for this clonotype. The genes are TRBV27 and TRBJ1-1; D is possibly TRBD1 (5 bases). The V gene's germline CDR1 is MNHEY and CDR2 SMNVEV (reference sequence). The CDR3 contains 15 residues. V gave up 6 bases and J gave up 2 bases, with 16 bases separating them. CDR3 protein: CASSPTAGPNTEAFF. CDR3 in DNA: TGTGCCAGCAGCCCTACTGCAGGGCCTAACACTGAAGCTTTCTTT.

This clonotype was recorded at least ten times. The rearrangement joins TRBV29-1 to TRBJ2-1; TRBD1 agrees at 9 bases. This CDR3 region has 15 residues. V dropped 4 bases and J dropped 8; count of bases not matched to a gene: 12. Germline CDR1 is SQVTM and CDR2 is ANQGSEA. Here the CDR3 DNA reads TGCAGCGTTGGTTTTCGAGACAGGGGGTGGGATGAGCAGTTCTTC. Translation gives CSVGFRDRGWDEQFF.

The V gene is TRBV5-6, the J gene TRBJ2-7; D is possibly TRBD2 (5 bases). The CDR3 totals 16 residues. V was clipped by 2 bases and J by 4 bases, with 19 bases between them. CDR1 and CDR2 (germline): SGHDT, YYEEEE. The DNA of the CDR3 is TGTGCCAGCAGCTTAACTGTACCTAGGACGGGATACGAGCAGTACTTC. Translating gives CASSLTVPRTGYEQYF.

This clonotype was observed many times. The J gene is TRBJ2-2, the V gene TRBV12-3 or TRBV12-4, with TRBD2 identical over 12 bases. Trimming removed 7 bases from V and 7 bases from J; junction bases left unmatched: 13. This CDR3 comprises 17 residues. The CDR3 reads CASTETGLAGGNGELFF. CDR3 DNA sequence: TGTGCCAGCACCGAGACAGGCCTAGCGGGAGGGAACGGGGAGCTGTTTTTT.

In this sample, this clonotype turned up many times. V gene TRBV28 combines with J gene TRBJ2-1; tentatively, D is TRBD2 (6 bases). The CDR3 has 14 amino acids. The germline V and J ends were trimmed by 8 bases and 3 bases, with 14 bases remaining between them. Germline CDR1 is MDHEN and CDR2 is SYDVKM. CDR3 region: CASSASELYNEQFF. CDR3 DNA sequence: TGTGCCAGCTCCGCTAGCGAACTCTACAATGAGCAGTTCTTC. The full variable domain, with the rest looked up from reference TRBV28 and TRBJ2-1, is DVKVTQSSRYLVKRTGEKVFLECVQDMDHENMFWYRQDPGLGLRLIYFSYDVKMKEKGDIPEGYSVSREKKERFSLILESASTNQTSMYLCASSASELYNEQFFGPGTRLTVL.

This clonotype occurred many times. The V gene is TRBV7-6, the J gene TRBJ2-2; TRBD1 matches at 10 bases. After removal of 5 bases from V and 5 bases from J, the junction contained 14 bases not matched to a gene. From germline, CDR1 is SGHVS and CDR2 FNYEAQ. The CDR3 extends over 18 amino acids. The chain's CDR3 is CASSITWDRGRQTGELFF. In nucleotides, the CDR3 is TGTGCCAGCAGCATAACTTGGGACAGGGGAAGACAAACCGGGGAGCTGTTTTTT.

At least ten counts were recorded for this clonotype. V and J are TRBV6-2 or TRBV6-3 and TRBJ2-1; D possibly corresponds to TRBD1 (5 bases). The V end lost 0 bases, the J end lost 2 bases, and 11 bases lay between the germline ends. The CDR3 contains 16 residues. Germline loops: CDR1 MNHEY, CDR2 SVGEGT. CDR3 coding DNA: TGTGCCAGCAGTTACTCGCCAGGGATGACCTACAATGAGCAGTTCTTC. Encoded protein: CASSYSPGMTYNEQFF.

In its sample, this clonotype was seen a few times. The CDR3 is CASKRRANTEAFF. The CDR3 nucleotides are TGTGCCAGTAAACGCAGAGCGAACACTGAAGCTTTCTTT. The chain joins TRBV19 to TRBJ1-1; D ambiguous. Looked up from germline, CDR1 is LNHDA and CDR2 is SQIVND (reference sequence). The germline V and J ends were trimmed by 7 bases and 1 base, with 10 bases remaining between them. The CDR3 spans 13 residues.

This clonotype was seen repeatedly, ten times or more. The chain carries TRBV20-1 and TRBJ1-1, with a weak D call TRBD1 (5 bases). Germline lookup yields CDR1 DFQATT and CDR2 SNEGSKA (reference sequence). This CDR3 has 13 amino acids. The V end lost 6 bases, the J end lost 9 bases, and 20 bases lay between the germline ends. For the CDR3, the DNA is TGCAGTGCGGCGGGACTCTTTTCGCTACAAGCTTTCTTT. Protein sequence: CSAAGLFSLQAFF.

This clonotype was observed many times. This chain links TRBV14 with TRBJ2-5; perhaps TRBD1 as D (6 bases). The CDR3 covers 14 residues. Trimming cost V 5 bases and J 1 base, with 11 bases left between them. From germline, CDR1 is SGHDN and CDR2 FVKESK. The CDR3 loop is CASSEGTPQETQYF. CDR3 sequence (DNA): TGTGCCAGCAGCGAGGGGACACCCCAAGAGACCCAGTACTTC.

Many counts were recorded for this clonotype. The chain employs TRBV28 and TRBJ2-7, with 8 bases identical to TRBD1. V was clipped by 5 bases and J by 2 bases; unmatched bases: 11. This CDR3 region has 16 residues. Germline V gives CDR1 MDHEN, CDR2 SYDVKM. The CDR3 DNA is TGTGCCAGCAGTCTAATGACAGGGGATCCCCCCTACGAGCAGTACTTC. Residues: CASSLMTGDPPYEQYF.

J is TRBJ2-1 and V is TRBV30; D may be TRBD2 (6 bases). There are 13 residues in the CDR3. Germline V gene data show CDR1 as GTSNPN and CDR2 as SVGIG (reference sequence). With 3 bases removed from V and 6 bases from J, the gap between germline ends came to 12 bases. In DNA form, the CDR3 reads TGTGCCTGGAGCCCGACACTAGCCAATGAGCAGTTCTTC. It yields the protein CAWSPTLANEQFF.

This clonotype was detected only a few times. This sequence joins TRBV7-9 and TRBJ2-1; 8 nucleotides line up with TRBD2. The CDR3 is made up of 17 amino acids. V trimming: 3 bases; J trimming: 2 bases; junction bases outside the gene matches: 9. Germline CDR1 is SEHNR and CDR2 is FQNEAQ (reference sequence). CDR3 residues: CASSLVAGGGPYNEQFF. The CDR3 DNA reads TGTGCCAGCAGCTTGGTGGCGGGAGGAGGTCCCTACAATGAGCAGTTCTTC.

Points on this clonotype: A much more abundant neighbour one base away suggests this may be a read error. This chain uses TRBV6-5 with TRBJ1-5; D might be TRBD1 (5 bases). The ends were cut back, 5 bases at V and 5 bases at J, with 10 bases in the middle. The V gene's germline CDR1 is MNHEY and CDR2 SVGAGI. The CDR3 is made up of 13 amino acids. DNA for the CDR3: TGTGCCAGCAGTCGGGGGGTCTATCAGCCCCAGCATTTT. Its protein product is CASSRGVYQPQHF.

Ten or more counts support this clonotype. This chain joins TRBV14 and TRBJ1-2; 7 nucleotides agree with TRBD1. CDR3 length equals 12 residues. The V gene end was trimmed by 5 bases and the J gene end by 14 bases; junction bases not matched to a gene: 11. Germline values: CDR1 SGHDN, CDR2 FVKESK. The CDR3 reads CASSYGQATKTF. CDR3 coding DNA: TGTGCCAGCAGCTACGGACAGGCGACGAAGACCTTC. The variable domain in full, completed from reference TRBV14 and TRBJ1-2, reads EAGVTQFPSHSVIEKGQTVTLRCDPISGHDNLYWYRRVMGKEIKFLLHFVKESKQDESGMPNNRFLAERTGGTYSTLKVQPAELEDSGVYFCASSYGQATKTFGSGTRLTVV.

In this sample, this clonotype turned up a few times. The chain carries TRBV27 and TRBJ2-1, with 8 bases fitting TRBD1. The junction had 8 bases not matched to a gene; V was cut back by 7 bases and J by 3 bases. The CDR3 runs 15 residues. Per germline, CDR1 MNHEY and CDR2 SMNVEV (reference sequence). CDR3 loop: CASNSPGQDYNEQFF. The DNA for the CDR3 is TGTGCCAGCAATTCCCCGGGACAGGACTACAATGAGCAGTTCTTC.

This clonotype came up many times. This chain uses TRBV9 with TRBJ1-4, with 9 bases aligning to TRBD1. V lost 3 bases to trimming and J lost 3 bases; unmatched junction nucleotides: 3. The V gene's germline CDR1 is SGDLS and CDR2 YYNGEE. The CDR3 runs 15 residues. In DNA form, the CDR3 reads TGTGCCAGCAGCGCTAGACAGGGGGCTAATGAAAAACTGTTTTTT. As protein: CASSARQGANEKLFF.

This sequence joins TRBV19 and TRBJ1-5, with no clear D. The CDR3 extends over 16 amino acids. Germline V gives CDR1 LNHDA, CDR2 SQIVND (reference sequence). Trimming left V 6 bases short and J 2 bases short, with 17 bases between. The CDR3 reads CASRKSGHLRNQPQHF. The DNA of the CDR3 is TGTGCCAGTAGGAAAAGCGGGCACCTACGCAATCAGCCCCAGCATTTT.